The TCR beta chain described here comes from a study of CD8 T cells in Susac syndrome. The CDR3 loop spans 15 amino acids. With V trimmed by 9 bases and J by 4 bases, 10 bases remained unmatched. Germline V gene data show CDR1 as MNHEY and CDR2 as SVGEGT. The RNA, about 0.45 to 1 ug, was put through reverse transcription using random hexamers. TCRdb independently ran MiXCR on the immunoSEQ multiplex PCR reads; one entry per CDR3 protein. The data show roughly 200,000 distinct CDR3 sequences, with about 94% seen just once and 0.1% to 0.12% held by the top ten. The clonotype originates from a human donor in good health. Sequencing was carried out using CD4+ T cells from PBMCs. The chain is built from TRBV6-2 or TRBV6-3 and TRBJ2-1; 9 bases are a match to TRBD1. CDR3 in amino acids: CASLTGTGLYNEQFF. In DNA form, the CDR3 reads TGTGCCAGTCTTACCGGGACAGGGCTTTACAATGAGCAGTTCTTC.